Here is one TCR beta chain with its context. It lacks a known antigen. No quality values exist for individual bases; no much larger clone is one base distant. V trim: 0 bases; J trim: 7 bases; unmatched bases: 9. In the germline V gene, CDR1 corresponds to LGHNA and CDR2 to YSLEER. Including cysteine and phenylalanine, the CDR3 has 16 amino acids. Only CDR3 DNA is held: 48 bases, read in frame from base 1. This entry is derived from a study of PD-L1 blockade in urothelial cancer (dated by TCRdb to 2017 to 2019). A note on the overall study: All patients started therapy in the mid-2010s and received atezolizumab 1,200 mg intravenously every 3 weeks. About 85% of the roughly 29 patients were identified as males with urothelial cancer of bladder origin, and a prior smoking history was reported by 18 of 29 patients. Patients had an ECOG performance status of 0 or 1 and had received between 0 and 3 prior chemotherapy regimens. Blood samples were analyzed 3 weeks after the start of treatment (second dose) and 6 weeks after the start of treatment. A median of about 150,000 T cells and 80,000 to 95,000 unique TCRs was obtained from blood samples, and a median clonality of approximately 0.08 was observed. An exploratory multi-omic analysis was conducted of the somatic, immune and clinical correlates of response to PD-L1 blockade with atezolizumab in urothelial cancer. Pretreatment tumor samples, along with matched peripheral blood collected serially before and after atezolizumab treatment, underwent TCR sequencing. Durable clinical benefit was defined as a progression-free survival longer than 6 months, and TCR features were additionally tested against progression-free survival and overall survival. In the same patients, pretreatment tumors underwent whole exome sequencing and RNA sequencing in addition to TCR sequencing. Eight or nine patients reached durable clinical benefit, while some 20 patients did not. Pretreatment blood TCR-seq was available for around 29 patients, at least one posttreatment blood collection was obtained for approximately 24 patients, and tumor TCR-seq was available for approximately 24 patients.

According to the study, the label for this sample's time point signals: pretreatment peripheral blood. The cohort included about 27 patients with locally advanced or metastatic urothelial carcinoma who were treated at Memorial Sloan Kettering on a trial protocol. Peripheral blood mononuclear cells were collected pretreatment and during treatment, at between 1 and 8 total time points per patient. The Qiagen DNeasy Blood extraction kit was used to purify genomic DNA from total PBMCs and tumor samples. Collected pretreatment and during treatment, PBMCs were isolated and stored as previously described. To estimate absolute template abundance from read counts, synthetic TCR analog templates were spiked into each PCR. The immunoSEQ assay used bias-controlled V and J gene primers to amplify TCRbeta CDR3 regions from genomic DNA. Sequencing of rearranged TCRbeta segments was done at approximately 20X coverage. The paper's processing steps were these. Clustering was used to correct sequencing errors, and CDR3s were annotated against IMGT to assign V, D and J genes. Only productive TCRbeta rearrangements were used in downstream analyses, excluding out-of-frame or stop-codon sequences. Clonality was calculated as one minus the Shannon entropy normalized by the log of the number of unique productive sequences. Fisher's exact test with Benjamini-Hochberg correction, at a threshold of adjusted p below 0.01, was used to find clones that differed between time points or between blood and tumor. TCRdb limited this immuneACCESS table to in-frame rearrangements with V and J called. A share of clones is missing; checked studies link under half to unresolved V genes, and the rest is unexplained. V and J calls and clone size are given by that table; D and trimming were obtained from the DNA. In all, the sample holds about 87,000 clones, and roughly 84% of those were seen once. The ten largest clones take up more than 2% of the sample.

General study outcomes and caveats: Patients with durable benefit showed greater expansion of tumor-associated TCR clones in peripheral blood 3 weeks after starting treatment (n = 22, p = 0.022). Improved progression-free and overall survival was associated with having pretreatment peripheral blood TCR clonality below the median. Small sample size (n ≈ 27) and many exploratory analyses mean the results are intended to be hypothesis-generating.

The chain is encoded by TRBV4-3 joined to TRBJ1-3; TRBD1 fits 7 bases in the junction. The sequence was collected from a man aged 55 to 70 with urothelial cancer. Source: PBMCs, taken around atezolizumab (anti-PD-L1) treatment. In nucleotide form, the sequence is TGCGCCAGCAGCCAAGACGTCGGAGGGGGCCAGAACACCATATATTTT. This codes for CASSQDVGGGQNTIYF.